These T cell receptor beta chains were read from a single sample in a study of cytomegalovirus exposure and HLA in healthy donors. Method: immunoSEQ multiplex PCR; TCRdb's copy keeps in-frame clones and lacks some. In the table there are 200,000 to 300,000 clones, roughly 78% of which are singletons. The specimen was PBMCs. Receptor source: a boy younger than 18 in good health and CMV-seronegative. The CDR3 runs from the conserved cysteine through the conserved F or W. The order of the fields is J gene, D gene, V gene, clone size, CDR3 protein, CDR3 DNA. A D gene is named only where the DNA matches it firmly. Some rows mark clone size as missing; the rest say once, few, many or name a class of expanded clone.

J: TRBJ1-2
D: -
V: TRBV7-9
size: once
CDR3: CASSLAGPNYSGYTF
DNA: TGTGCCAGCAGCTTAGCGGGCCCGAATTACTCTGGCTACACCTTC

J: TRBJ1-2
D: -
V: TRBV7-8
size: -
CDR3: CASSLAWMDSGGYTF
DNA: TGTGCCAGCAGCTTAGCTTGGATGGACTCGGGGGGCTACACCTTC

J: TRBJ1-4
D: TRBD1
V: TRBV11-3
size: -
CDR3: CASSSGQGREKLFF
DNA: TGTGCCAGCAGCTCTGGACAGGGCCGGGAAAAACTGTTTTTT

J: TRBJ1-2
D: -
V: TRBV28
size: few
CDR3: CASSLWGPGQERMYGYTF
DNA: TGTGCCAGCAGTTTATGGGGCCCAGGGCAAGAGAGGATGTATGGCTACACCTTC

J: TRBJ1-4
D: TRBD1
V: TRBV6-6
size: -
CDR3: CASSPGQGAGKLFF
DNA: TGTGCCAGCAGCCCGGGACAGGGGGCTGGAAAACTGTTTTTT

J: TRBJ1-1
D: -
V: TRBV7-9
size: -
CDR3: CASSLGGGSTEAFF
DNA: TGTGCCAGCAGCTTAGGGGGGGGATCCACTGAAGCTTTCTTT

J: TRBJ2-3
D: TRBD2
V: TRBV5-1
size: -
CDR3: CASSFLLAEDTQYF
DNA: TGCGCCAGCAGCTTTTTACTAGCGGAGGATACGCAGTATTTT

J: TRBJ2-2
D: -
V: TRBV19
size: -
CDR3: CARKERDTNTGELFF
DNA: TGTGCCAGGAAAGAACGGGACACCAACACCGGGGAGCTGTTTTTT

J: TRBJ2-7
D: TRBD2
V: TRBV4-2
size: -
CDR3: CASSPWTSGGYEQYF
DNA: TGTGCCAGCAGCCCCTGGACTAGCGGGGGCTACGAGCAGTACTTC

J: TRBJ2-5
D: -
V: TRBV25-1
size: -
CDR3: CASSEFQGSRIEETQYF
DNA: TGTGCCAGCAGTGAGTTCCAGGGTTCGAGGATAGAAGAGACCCAGTACTTC

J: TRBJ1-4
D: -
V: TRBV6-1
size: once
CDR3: CASSEAVRTVNEKLFF
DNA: TGTGCCAGCAGTGAAGCCGTCAGGACAGTAAATGAAAAACTGTTTTTT

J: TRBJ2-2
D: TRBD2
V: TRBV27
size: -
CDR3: CASRPIAGVPTGELFF
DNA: TGTGCCAGCAGACCTATAGCGGGAGTCCCCACCGGGGAGCTGTTTTTT

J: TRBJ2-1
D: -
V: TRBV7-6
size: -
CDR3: CASSLTSATRELLYNEQFF
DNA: TGTGCCAGCAGCTTGACTTCGGCCACTCGGGAACTCCTTTACAATGAGCAGTTCTTC

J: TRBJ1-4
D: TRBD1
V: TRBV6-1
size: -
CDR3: CATRTGGAEKLFF
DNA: TGTGCCACCCGGACAGGGGGGGCTGAAAAACTGTTTTTT

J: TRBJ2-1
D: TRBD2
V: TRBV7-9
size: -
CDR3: CASSYGTRAINEQFF
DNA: TGTGCCAGCAGCTACGGGACTAGAGCAATCAATGAGCAGTTCTTC

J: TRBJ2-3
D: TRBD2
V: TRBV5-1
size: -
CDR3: CASTLGVAGAVDTQYF
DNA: TGCGCCAGCACCTTGGGGGTAGCGGGAGCGGTAGATACGCAGTATTTT

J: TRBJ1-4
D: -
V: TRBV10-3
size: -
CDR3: CAISSVPPEKLFF
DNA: TGTGCCATCAGTTCGGTACCGCCTGAAAAACTGTTTTTT

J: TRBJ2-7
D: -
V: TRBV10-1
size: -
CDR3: CASSESGLDEQYF
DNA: TGCGCCAGCAGTGAAAGCGGGTTGGATGAGCAGTACTTC

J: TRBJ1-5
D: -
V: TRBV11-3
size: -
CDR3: CASSLDRGASWPQHF
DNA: TGTGCCAGCAGCTTAGATCGGGGGGCTAGCTGGCCCCAGCATTTT

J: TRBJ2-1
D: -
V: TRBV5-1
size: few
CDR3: CASSLGAISASYNEQFF
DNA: TGCGCCAGCAGCTTGGGGGCGATTAGCGCCTCCTACAATGAGCAGTTCTTC

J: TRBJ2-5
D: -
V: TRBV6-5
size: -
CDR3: CASRTARETQYF
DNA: TGTGCCAGCAGGACTGCGCGGGAGACCCAGTACTTC

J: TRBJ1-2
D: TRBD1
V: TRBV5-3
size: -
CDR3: CARSFGTGGDYGYTF
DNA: TGTGCCAGAAGCTTCGGGACAGGGGGCGACTATGGCTACACCTTC

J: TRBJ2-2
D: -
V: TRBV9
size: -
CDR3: CASSPTNTGELFF
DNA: TGTGCCAGCAGCCCAACGAACACCGGGGAGCTGTTTTTT

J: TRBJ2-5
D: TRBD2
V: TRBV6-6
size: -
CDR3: CASSYYGLAGTETQYF
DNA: TGTGCCAGCAGTTACTACGGTCTAGCGGGAACAGAGACCCAGTACTTC

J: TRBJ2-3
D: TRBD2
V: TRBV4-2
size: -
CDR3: CASSQEGGWGTDTQYF
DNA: TGTGCCAGCAGCCAAGAGGGGGGGTGGGGCACAGATACGCAGTATTTT

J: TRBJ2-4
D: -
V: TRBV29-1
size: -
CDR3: CSVATVLAKNIQYF
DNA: TGCAGCGTCGCCACAGTACTAGCCAAAAACATTCAGTACTTC

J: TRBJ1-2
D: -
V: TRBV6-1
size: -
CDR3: CASSEYSRGTYGYTF
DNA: TGTGCCAGCAGTGAATATTCGCGGGGTACCTATGGCTACACCTTC

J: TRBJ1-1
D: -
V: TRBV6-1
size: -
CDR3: CASSEQGLAFTEAFF
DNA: TGTGCCAGCAGCGAACAGGGTTTGGCTTTCACTGAAGCTTTCTTT

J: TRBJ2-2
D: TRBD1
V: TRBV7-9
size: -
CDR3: CASSRLQGGNTGELFF
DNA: TGTGCCAGCAGTCGTTTACAGGGGGGGAACACCGGGGAGCTGTTTTTT

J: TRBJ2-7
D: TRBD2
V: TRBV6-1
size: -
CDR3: CATYHGLAGHEQYF
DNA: TGTGCCACCTACCATGGACTAGCCGGGCACGAGCAGTACTTC

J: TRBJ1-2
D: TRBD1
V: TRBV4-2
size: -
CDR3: CASSQERDRGGGYTF
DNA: TGTGCCAGCAGCCAAGAAAGGGACAGGGGGGGAGGCTACACCTTC